This T cell receptor beta chain emerged from a study of Graves' ophthalmopathy and Graves' hyperthyroidism. Study-wide findings and caveats: Ophthalmopathy could be told apart from stable hyperthyroidism by a 13-signature model (about 88% sensitivity, around 84% specificity). Sensitivity reached approximately 71% and specificity about 72% when the model predicted ophthalmopathy progression.

The count of this clonotype is one. The antigen is not known. Given a much more abundant clone one base away, this may be a read error. PBMCs were isolated by Ficoll-Paque density gradient centrifugation, using roughly 11 ml of fresh peripheral blood as the starting material. From RNA, the CDR3 regions of TCR beta chains were amplified and sequenced. Amplification began with first-round RT-PCR using HTBI primers, then second-round multiplex PCR was performed. TCRdb re-derived calls from the multiplex PCR reads in MiXCR, one entry per CDR3 protein. The sample carries almost 750,000 distinct CDR3 sequences, 40% recorded once. The length of the CDR3 is 13 residues. V lost 6 bases to trimming and J lost 10 bases, with 13 bases between them.

Source material: peripheral blood. This clonotype was sampled from an adult man with Graves' ophthalmopathy. This chain links TRBV12-3 or TRBV12-4 with TRBJ1-6; D call uncertain. The CDR3 loop reads CASSQTRHSPLHF. CDR3 DNA: TGTGCCAGCAGCCAAACCAGGCACTCACCCCTCCACTTT.